The T cell receptor (beta chain) under discussion was sequenced for a study of neoadjuvant nivolumab and ipilimumab in lung cancer. General study results and limits: Resected-tumor TCR richness correlated positively with pretherapy blood richness. Only two of four nivolumab-treated tumors gained richness and clonality by surgery.

TCRdb keeps only in-frame clones here, not all; method: immunoSEQ multiplex PCR. This table holds about 38,000 clones, about 88% found once. As to this clone: Its matching antigen is unknown.

The CDR3 runs 16 residues. V lost 3 bases and J lost 7; bases outside the gene matches: 14. The germline V gene has CDR1 SQVTM and CDR2 ANQGSEA. This specimen was peripheral blood, taken before neoadjuvant nivolumab, alone or with ipilimumab. This TCR was sampled from an adult with non-small cell lung cancer. This sequence joins TRBV29-1 and TRBJ2-1; 8 nucleotides align to TRBD2. As DNA, the CDR3 is TGCAGCGTTGAGGGTAGTGGCGGGAGGTCTGGGAATGAGCAGTTCTTC. Protein sequence: CSVEGSGGRSGNEQFF.